This T cell receptor (beta chain) is from a study of shared clonotypes between healthy human individuals. Background on the study: CD4 naive cells filled three plates per donor, CD4 memory three, CD8 naive two and CD8 memory one. Notes on the study in general: Investigators collected only blood, and repertoires in tissues likely differ.

The CDR3 spans 13 residues. The germline gives CDR1 SEHNR, CDR2 FQNEAQ (reference sequence). The V and J ends lost 7 bases and 2 bases respectively, with 12 bases between them. In the naive CD8 group, cells lacked CD45RO and were positively selected for CCR7, so terminally differentiated effector memory CD45RA+ cells were left out. Genomic DNA from each subset was divided evenly over several immunoSEQ plates. Libraries were prepared by immunoSEQ multiplex PCR; TCRdb keeps only in-frame clonotypes and omits some of them. The data hold over 2 million clones, with just under 95% observed a single time. Remarks on this clone: Its antigen is not known.

Sequences were obtained from naive CD8+ T cells sorted from blood. The genes are TRBV7-9 and TRBJ2-7, with TRBD1 as a possible D gene (6 bases). The sequence derives from a man aged 18-30 years in good health. DNA of the CDR3: TGTGCCAGCACAACCGCAGGGGCCTACGAGCAGTACTTC. Protein sequence: CASTTAGAYEQYF. The full variable domain, its missing parts supplied by reference TRBV7-9 and TRBJ2-7, is DTGVSQNPRHKITKRGQNVTFRCDPISEHNRLYWYRQTLGQGPEFLTYFQNEAQLEKSRLLSDRFSAERPKGSFSTLEIQRTEQGDSAMYLCASTTAGAYEQYFGPGTRLTVT.